A selection of T cell receptor beta chains follows, all from one sample in a study of T-cell memory formation after mild COVID-19. MiXCR, applied by TCRdb to the 5' RACE reads, yields one record per CDR3 protein. Counted here are fewer than 350,000 distinct CDR3 sequences, 8.2% occurring once; the ten biggest clones make up around a fifth. Sequenced input: PBMCs or a T cell subset sorted from them (not recorded which). The receptors derive from a young man who had mild COVID-19 (a few samples of this study predate the infection). Cell type and time point are not known. Each CDR3 is given with its conserved first and last residue. The order of the fields is V gene, J gene, clone size, D gene, CDR3 protein, CDR3 DNA. The D gene is left open where the match is weak. Only part of the rows carry a size: once, few, many, or a class if the clone is expanded.

>TRBV11-2|TRBJ2-3|-|-
CASSGSVRDTQYF
TGTGCCAGCAGCGGGAGTGTGAGAGATACGCAGTATTTT
>TRBV28|TRBJ1-1|few|-
CASSLNRFAKAFF
TGTGCCAGCAGTTTAAACAGATTCGCTAAAGCTTTCTTT
>TRBV12-3/TRBV12-4|TRBJ1-1|many|-
CASSSGYTEAFF
TGTGCCAGCAGTTCAGGGTACACTGAAGCTTTCTTT
>TRBV12-3/TRBV12-4|TRBJ2-3|-|TRBD2
CASSLGTSGGAGDPDTQYF
TGTGCCAGCAGTTTAGGGACTAGCGGGGGGGCCGGTGATCCAGATACGCAGTATTTT
>TRBV6-5|TRBJ1-6|few|TRBD1
CASSYSDRDRNSPLHF
TGTGCCAGCAGTTACTCCGACAGGGACCGGAATTCACCCCTCCACTTT
>TRBV7-9|TRBJ2-2|many|-
CASSRDSVVRELFF
TGTGCCAGCAGCCGGGACTCAGTGGTGCGGGAGCTGTTTTTT
>TRBV24-1|TRBJ2-3|-|TRBD2
CATSDFRRASGGARYTQYF
TGTGCCACCAGTGATTTTCGACGGGCTAGCGGGGGGGCCAGGTATACGCAGTATTTT
>TRBV5-1|TRBJ2-6|many|TRBD2
CASSPGGFSGANVLTF
TGCGCCAGCAGCCCGGGGGGGTTCTCTGGGGCCAACGTCCTGACTTTC
>TRBV20-1|TRBJ1-1|few|-
CSAHKAGAGAFF
TGCAGTGCCCACAAGGCCGGGGCCGGCGCTTTCTTT
>TRBV5-1|TRBJ2-5|few|TRBD1
CASSHRGPETQYF
TGCGCCAGCAGCCACAGGGGGCCGGAGACCCAGTACTTC
>TRBV27|TRBJ2-2|many|TRBD2
CASSLRGAGELFF
TGTGCCAGCAGTTTACGGGGGGCCGGGGAGCTGTTTTTT
>TRBV7-6|TRBJ2-3|-|TRBD1
CASSFGTGRYTDTQYF
TGTGCCAGCAGCTTTGGGACAGGCAGATACACAGATACGCAGTATTTT
>TRBV24-1|TRBJ2-1|few|-
CATSPAERHEQFF
TGTGCCACCTCCCCCGCTGAGCGCCATGAGCAGTTCTTC
>TRBV6-5|TRBJ2-3|few|TRBD1
CASSKQGFNTDTQYF
TGTGCCAGCAGTAAACAGGGGTTTAACACAGATACGCAGTATTTT
>TRBV6-2/TRBV6-3|TRBJ1-1|many|-
CASSYSGSGQTEAFF
TGTGCCAGCAGTTACAGTGGGAGCGGGCAGACTGAAGCTTTCTTT
>TRBV5-1|TRBJ2-5|few|-
CASSWAGFSYQETQYF
TGCGCCAGCAGCTGGGCGGGGTTCTCGTACCAAGAGACCCAGTACTTC
>TRBV7-9|TRBJ2-1|few|-
CASTPRGLEQFF
TGTGCCAGCACCCCCAGGGGACTTGAGCAGTTCTTC
>TRBV4-3|TRBJ1-6|few|-
CASSQDGADNSPLHF
TGCGCCAGCAGCCAAGATGGGGCAGATAATTCACCCCTCCACTTT
>TRBV6-6|TRBJ2-3|-|-
CASSPPRGRGTDTQYF
TGTGCCAGCAGTCCGCCCCGGGGACGGGGCACAGATACGCAGTATTTT
>TRBV4-3|TRBJ2-2|-|TRBD1
CASSQVGTADGSGELFF
TGCGCCAGCAGCCAAGTGGGGACAGCCGATGGCTCCGGGGAGCTGTTTTTT
>TRBV6-5|TRBJ2-3|few|-
CASAPRWRGTDTQYF
TGTGCCAGCGCGCCCAGGTGGCGGGGCACAGATACGCAGTATTTT
>TRBV7-9|TRBJ2-5|few|TRBD1
CASSANQGAGETQYF
TGTGCCAGCAGCGCAAACCAGGGGGCAGGGGAGACCCAGTACTTC
>TRBV3-1|TRBJ1-2|-|-
CASSQVQGLGGYTF
TGTGCCAGCAGCCAAGTCCAGGGGTTGGGTGGCTACACCTTC
>TRBV6-2/TRBV6-3|TRBJ1-1|-|-
CASSYQGTLDAFF
TGTGCCAGCAGTTACCAAGGGACCCTGGACGCTTTCTTT
>TRBV10-3|TRBJ2-3|few|TRBD2
CAISGGASGGSTDTQYF
TGTGCCATCAGTGGAGGAGCTAGCGGGGGGAGCACAGATACGCAGTATTTT
>TRBV12-3/TRBV12-4|TRBJ1-1|-|-
CASRTNYRAGETAAAFF
TGTGCCAGCAGGACAAACTATCGGGCAGGGGAGACTGCAGCGGCTTTCTTT
>TRBV4-3|TRBJ1-5|-|-
CASSQDWAGGNQPQHF
TGCGCCAGCAGCCAAGATTGGGCAGGAGGGAATCAGCCCCAGCATTTT
>TRBV7-2|TRBJ1-5|many|TRBD1
CASSLGQGNSNQPQHF
TGTGCCAGCAGCTTGGGACAGGGGAATAGCAATCAGCCCCAGCATTTT
>TRBV11-2|TRBJ2-1|-|TRBD2
CASSWGNSGGWDEQFF
TGTGCCAGCAGCTGGGGTAACAGCGGGGGGTGGGATGAGCAGTTCTTC
>TRBV5-4|TRBJ1-2|-|-
CASSLDTNSYTF
TGTGCCAGCAGCTTGGACACAAATAGCTACACCTTC
>TRBV7-2|TRBJ2-2|many|-
CASNRPSTGFGELFF
TGTGCCAGCAATCGCCCCTCAACAGGGTTCGGGGAGCTGTTTTTT
>TRBV7-2|TRBJ2-1|few|TRBD1
CASSLDRDRNEQFF
TGTGCCAGCAGCTTGGACAGGGACCGCAATGAGCAGTTCTTC
>TRBV28|TRBJ1-5|few|TRBD1
CASNTGTAWSQHF
TGTGCCAGCAATACAGGGACAGCGTGGTCCCAGCATTTT
>TRBV18|TRBJ1-1|-|-
CASSPPSTYAEAFF
TGTGCCAGCTCACCACCCTCTACATACGCTGAAGCTTTCTTT
>TRBV12-3/TRBV12-4|TRBJ1-2|many|-
CASSLPVYRTTSTGYTF
TGTGCCAGCAGTTTACCAGTATATCGTACTACTTCTACGGGCTACACCTTC
>TRBV7-3|TRBJ1-1|-|TRBD1
CASSWDSVNTEAFF
TGTGCCAGCAGCTGGGACAGCGTGAACACTGAAGCTTTCTTT